This passage covers 10 T cell receptor beta chains from one sample sequenced in a study of cytomegalovirus exposure and HLA in healthy donors. This PCR relied on a set of 60 Vbeta primers and 13 Jbeta primers. Some clones are missing from TCRdb's copy, which holds only in-frame ones; the method was immunoSEQ multiplex PCR. This sample has about 63,000 clones; 73% occur once, and the top ten carry roughly 5.5%. Specimen: PBMCs. The receptors here all came from a man aged 50-60 years in good health and CMV-seronegative.

This clone has just one count. The chain employs TRBV7-2 and TRBJ2-1, with 10 positions matching TRBD2. The CDR3 covers 18 residues. With V trimmed by 5 bases and J by 3 bases, 13 bases remained unmatched. Germline V gene lookup returns CDR1 SGHTA and CDR2 FQGNSA. The CDR3, as DNA: TGTGCCAGCAGCCATCCCAGCGGGGGGGCCTCTATCTACAATGAGCAGTTCTTC. Protein: CASSHPSGGASIYNEQFF.

This sequence joins TRBV30 and TRBJ2-7, with a weak D call TRBD1 (5 bases). V dropped 1 base and J dropped 4 bases, with 14 bases sitting between them. CDR1 and CDR2 (germline): GTSNPN, SVGIG (reference sequence). CDR3 size: 14 residues. DNA of the CDR3: TGTGCCTGGAGTGCTTCGGACACCAAATACGAGCAGTACTTC. Protein sequence: CAWSASDTKYEQYF.

The V gene is TRBV5-6, the J gene TRBJ1-6; D is unclear. CDR1 and CDR2 (germline): SGHDT, YYEEEE. This CDR3 is 15 amino acids long. V was shortened by 6 bases and J by 3 bases, with 13 bases between the two germline ends. The chain's CDR3 is CASNDLRDYNSPLHF. CDR3 sequence (DNA): TGTGCCAGCAATGATTTACGAGACTATAATTCACCCCTCCACTTT.

V gene TRBV30 combines with J gene TRBJ1-1, with D perhaps TRBD1 (6 bases). V was trimmed by 3 bases and J by 5 bases, leaving 10 bases between them. The CDR3 is 12 amino acids. Germline-derived CDR1 and CDR2 are GTSNPN and SVGIG (reference sequence). The CDR3 DNA is TGTGCCTGGAGGGACAGTAAAACTGAAGCTTTCTTT. Encoded protein: CAWRDSKTEAFF.

This chain uses TRBV27 with TRBJ1-1; no clear D. Germline lookup yields CDR1 MNHEY and CDR2 SMNVEV (reference sequence). V was clipped by 3 bases and J by 0 bases, with 11 bases between them. This CDR3 has 15 residues. Here the CDR3 reads CASSFASLMNTEAFF. CDR3 nucleotide sequence: TGTGCCAGCAGTTTCGCGAGCCTGATGAACACTGAAGCTTTCTTT.

This clone was detected only a few times. The genes are TRBV6-1 and TRBJ1-3; D not certain. Trimming left V 11 bases short and J 2 bases short, with 16 bases between. The CDR3 runs 14 residues. Germline CDR1 is MNHNS and CDR2 is SASEGT. The CDR3: CAGNTGSTGNTIYF. The CDR3, as DNA: TGTGCCGGCAACACCGGGTCGACTGGAAACACCATATATTTT.

This clone was picked up a small number of times. The chain links TRBV19 to TRBJ1-5, with unresolved D. This CDR3 has 14 residues. The ends were cut back, 2 bases at V and 11 bases at J, with 16 bases in the middle. Per the germline V gene, CDR1 is LNHDA and CDR2 is SQIVND (reference sequence). The DNA of the CDR3 is TGTGCCAGTAGTATAAGTTGGGAGAGGATGACCCAGCATTTT. Translated, it gives CASSISWERMTQHF.

The chain joins TRBV7-3 to TRBJ2-5; weak D call: TRBD2 (6 bases). Judging by the DNA end, TRBJ2-7 fits better; the J call may be wrong. Germline CDR1 SGHTA, CDR2 FQGTGA. The CDR3 is 13 residues long. CDR3 loop: CASREGGLYEQYF. The CDR3 coding sequence is TGTGCCAGCAGGGAGGGCGGACTCTACGAGCAGTACTTC.

The chain employs TRBV5-8 and TRBJ1-1, with a weak D call TRBD1 (6 bases). Germline lookup yields CDR1 SGHTS and CDR2 YDEGEE. The CDR3 loop spans 15 amino acids. The germline V and J ends were trimmed by 3 bases and 4 bases, with 16 bases remaining between them. The CDR3 sequence is CASSWGYRVTTEAFF. The CDR3 bases are TGTGCCAGCAGCTGGGGGTACAGGGTTACCACTGAAGCTTTCTTT.

The gene calls are TRBV19 and TRBJ2-7; D is possibly TRBD2 (5 bases). The CDR3 has 14 residues. V was shortened by 3 bases and J by 0 bases, with 9 bases between the two germline ends. Germline CDR1 and CDR2: LNHDA and SQIVND (reference sequence). The CDR3 DNA sequence: TGTGCCAGTAGTATTAGTGGGAGCTCCTACGAGCAGTACTTC. This translates into CASSISGSSYEQYF.